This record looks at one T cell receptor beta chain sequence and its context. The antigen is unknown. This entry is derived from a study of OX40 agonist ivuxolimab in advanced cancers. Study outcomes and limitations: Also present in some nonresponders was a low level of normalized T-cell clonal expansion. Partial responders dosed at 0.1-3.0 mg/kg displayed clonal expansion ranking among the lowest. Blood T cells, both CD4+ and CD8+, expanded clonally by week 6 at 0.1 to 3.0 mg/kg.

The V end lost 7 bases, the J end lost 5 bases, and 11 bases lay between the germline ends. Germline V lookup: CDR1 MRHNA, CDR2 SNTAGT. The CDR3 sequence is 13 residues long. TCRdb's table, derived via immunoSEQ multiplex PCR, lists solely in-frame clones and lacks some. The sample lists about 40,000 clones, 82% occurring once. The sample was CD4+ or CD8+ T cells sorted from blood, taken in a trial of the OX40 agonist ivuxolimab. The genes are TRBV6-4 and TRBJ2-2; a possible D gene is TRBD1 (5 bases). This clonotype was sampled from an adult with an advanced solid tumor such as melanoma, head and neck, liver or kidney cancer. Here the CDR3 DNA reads TGTGCCAGCATGAATGGGGCTACCGGGGAGCTGTTTTTT. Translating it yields CASMNGATGELFF.